These T cell receptor beta chains were read from a single sample in a study of beta chain features in type 1 diabetes. Profiling relied on immunoSEQ multiplex PCR, and the TCRdb table lists in-frame clones only, not all of them. The sample contains over 350,000 clones, roughly 15% of which appear only once. The sample consisted of naive CD4+ T cells from blood. The receptors here all came from a woman under 30 in good health. Each CDR3 is given with its conserved first and last residue. Fields, in order: V gene, J gene, D gene, clone size, CDR3 protein, CDR3 DNA. D genes are given only for firm matches. A row's size may be missing; if present it is once, few, many or a size class.

TRBV5-4	TRBJ1-4	TRBD1	few	CASSLARGATNEKLFF	TGTGCCAGCAGCTTGGCCAGGGGGGCGACTAATGAAAAACTGTTTTTT
TRBV18	TRBJ2-7	NA	few	CASSPESGGSYEQYF	TGTGCCAGCTCACCGGAGAGTGGCGGATCCTACGAGCAGTACTTC
TRBV7-9	TRBJ2-1	TRBD2	few	CASSLDGSSGSYNEQFF	TGTGCCAGCAGCTTAGATGGATCTAGCGGTTCATACAATGAGCAGTTCTTC
TRBV5-6	TRBJ2-4	NA	NA	CASRIGGPKNIQYF	TGTGCCAGCAGAATTGGAGGTCCCAAAAACATTCAGTACTTC
TRBV30	TRBJ2-3	TRBD2	NA	CAWSANSGNTDTQYF	TGTGCCTGGAGCGCCAATAGCGGGAACACAGATACGCAGTATTTT
TRBV28	TRBJ2-4	NA	NA	CASSTMRDIQYF	TGTGCCAGCAGTACCATGCGGGACATTCAGTACTTC
TRBV28	TRBJ2-1	NA	once	CASSPGSAAALPNEQFF	TGTGCCAGCAGCCCAGGGTCCGCGGCAGCCCTCCCAAATGAGCAGTTCTTC
TRBV30	TRBJ1-2	TRBD1	NA	CAWGGPGGKNYGYTF	TGTGCCTGGGGGGGACCAGGGGGTAAAAACTATGGCTACACCTTC
TRBV27	TRBJ2-2	NA	NA	CASSLRSTNTGELFF	TGTGCCAGCAGCCTCCGTTCTACGAACACCGGGGAGCTGTTTTTT
TRBV11-3	TRBJ2-1	NA	few	CASSLSPANELFF	TGTGCCAGCAGCTTATCCCCTGCCAATGAGCTGTTCTTC
TRBV7-9	TRBJ2-4	TRBD2	NA	CASSPGTRDIQYF	TGTGCCAGCAGCCCCGGGACTAGGGACATTCAGTACTTC
TRBV20-1	TRBJ2-5	NA	NA	CSASGETQYF	TGCAGTGCTAGCGGGGAGACCCAGTACTTC
TRBV19	TRBJ1-2	NA	NA	CASSTRQSFNYGYTF	TGTGCCAGTAGTACAAGACAGTCCTTTAACTATGGCTACACCTTC
TRBV29-1	TRBJ2-7	TRBD1	few	CSVGIRTGGYEQYF	TGCAGCGTTGGAATTCGGACAGGGGGCTACGAGCAGTACTTC
TRBV9	TRBJ2-5	TRBD2	NA	CASSVGSGENGETQYF	TGTGCCAGCAGCGTGGGTAGCGGGGAGAACGGGGAGACCCAGTACTTC
TRBV5-4	TRBJ2-5	NA	few	CASSLVVGEAEETQYF	TGTGCCAGCAGCTTGGTAGTGGGGGAGGCGGAGGAGACCCAGTACTTC